The T cell receptor (beta chain) under discussion was sequenced for a study of blood T cell repertoires in COVID-19. Turning to the study itself: From the United States, Italy and Spain came samples of acute and convalescent COVID-19.

The repertoire was sequenced with immunoSEQ multiplex PCR; TCRdb's copy has only in-frame clones and lacks some. The table has hundreds of thousands of clones, 70% to 90% seen once. The receptor's source is a woman between 25 and 40 years old with active or convalescent COVID-19. The sample comprised peripheral blood.

This CDR3 reads CASSQDHNGQETQYF. The CDR3 bases are TGTGCCAGCAGCCAAGATCATAACGGTCAAGAGACCCAGTACTTC. The V and J genes are TRBV3-1 (or the pseudogene TRBV3-2) and TRBJ2-5; no reliable D call. Per the germline V gene, CDR1 is LGHDT and CDR2 is YNNKEL (reference sequence). V dropped 0 bases and J dropped 2 bases, with 10 bases sitting between them. CDR3 length: 15 residues.